The clone carrying this TCR beta chain appeared many times. Alongside a J-beta primer mix, a sample-barcoded 5' primer served in a second PCR lasting roughly 7 to 11 cycles. TCRdb reprocessed the 5' RACE reads with MiXCR, giving one entry per CDR3 protein. This sample has about 570,000 distinct CDR3 sequences; approximately 27% occur once, and the top ten carry about a fifth. This entry comes from a study of blood T cells in healthy people across ages. The germline V gene has CDR1 MNHEY and CDR2 SMNVEV (reference sequence). The CDR3 runs to 13 residues. V dropped 2 bases and J dropped 9 bases, with 11 bases sitting between them.

The chain recombines TRBV27 with TRBJ1-3, with D unresolved. Specimen: blood. The TCR comes from a woman in her sixties or seventies in good health. CDR3 bases: TGTGCCAGCAGTTTAGCCAGTGGACGCACCATATATTTT. It specifies CASSLASGRTIYF.